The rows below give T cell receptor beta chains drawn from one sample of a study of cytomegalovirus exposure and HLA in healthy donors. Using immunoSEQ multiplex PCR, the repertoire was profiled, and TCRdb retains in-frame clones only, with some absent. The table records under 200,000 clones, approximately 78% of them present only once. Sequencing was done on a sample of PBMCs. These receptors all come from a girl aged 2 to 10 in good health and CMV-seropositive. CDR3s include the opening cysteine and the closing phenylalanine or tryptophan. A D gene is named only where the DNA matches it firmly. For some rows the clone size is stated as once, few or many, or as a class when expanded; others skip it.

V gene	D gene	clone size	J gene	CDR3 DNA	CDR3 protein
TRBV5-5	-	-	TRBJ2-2	TGTGCCAGCAACCCCGGGTGGCTCATGGGCGGGGAGCTGTTTTTT	CASNPGWLMGGELFF
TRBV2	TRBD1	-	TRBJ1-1	TGTGCCAGCAGTGACAGGGGGCGTTTGAACACTGAAGCTTTCTTT	CASSDRGRLNTEAFF
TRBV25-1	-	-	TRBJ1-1	TGTGCCAGCAGTGAATTTCATCCTATGGACACTGAAGCTTTCTTT	CASSEFHPMDTEAFF
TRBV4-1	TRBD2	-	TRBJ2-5	TGCGCCAGCAGCCAACTCTGGGGACTAGCGGGAGGGCGGGATAAAGAGACCCAGTACTTC	CASSQLWGLAGGRDKETQYF
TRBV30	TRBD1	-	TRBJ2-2	TGTGCCTGGATGCGGGACAGGGCGGTCGGGGAGCTGTTTTTT	CAWMRDRAVGELFF
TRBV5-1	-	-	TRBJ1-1	TGCGCCAGCAGCTCTCGGGGGACTGAAGCTTTCTTT	CASSSRGTEAFF
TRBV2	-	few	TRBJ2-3	TGTGCCAGCAGTGATCAGGACCTAGCCACAGATACGCAGTATTTT	CASSDQDLATDTQYF
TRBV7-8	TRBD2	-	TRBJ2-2	TGTGCCAGCAGCAGATGGGGAGGGACGGGTGGAGGGGAGCTGTTTTTT	CASSRWGGTGGGELFF
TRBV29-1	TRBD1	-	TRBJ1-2	TGCAGCGCCGAGGGCCTACAGGGGGCGGGCGGCTACACCTTC	CSAEGLQGAGGYTF
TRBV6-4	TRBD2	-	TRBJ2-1	TGTGCCAGCTCCCTTCTAGCGGCCTCCTACAATGAGCAGTTCTTC	CASSLLAASYNEQFF
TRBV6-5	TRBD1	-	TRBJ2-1	TGTGCCAGCAGCCCCGGACAGGGTCTGGGCCTGTTCTTC	CASSPGQGLGLFF
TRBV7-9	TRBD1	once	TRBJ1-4	TGTGCCAGCAGCTTGGGGACAGGGGCGACTAATGAAAAACTGTTTTTT	CASSLGTGATNEKLFF
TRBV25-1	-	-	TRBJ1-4	TGTGCCAGCAGTGGACAGGTTAATGAAAAACTGTTTTTT	CASSGQVNEKLFF
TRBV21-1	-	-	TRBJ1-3	TGTGCCAGCAGCCACTTTGGGGGGAAAGACTCTGGAAACACCATATATTTT	CASSHFGGKDSGNTIYF
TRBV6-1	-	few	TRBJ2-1	TGTGCCAGCAGTGAAAATATCGGTCAGGGCTACAATGAGCAGTTCTTC	CASSENIGQGYNEQFF
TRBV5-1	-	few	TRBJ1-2	TGCGCCAGCAGCTTGCCTATACAGGGCCATGGCTACACCTTC	CASSLPIQGHGYTF
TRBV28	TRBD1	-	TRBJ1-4	TGTGCCAGCAGTCCAAGACAGGGACCGAGTCCGAAAAAACTGTTTTTT	CASSPRQGPSPKKLFF
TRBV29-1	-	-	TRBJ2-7	TGCAGCGTTGATCACTGGCAGTACTTC	CSVDHWQYF
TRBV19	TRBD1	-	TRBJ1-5	TGTGCCAGCGACAGGGTGGGGCGCAATCAGCCCCAGCATTTT	CASDRVGRNQPQHF
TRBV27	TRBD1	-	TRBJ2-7	TGTGCCAGCAGTTTAGGGGTTGACAGGGGTGAACACGAGCAGTACTTC	CASSLGVDRGEHEQYF
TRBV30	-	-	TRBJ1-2	TGTGCCTGGTCGTCAGGGGCCATTAACTATGGCTACACCTTC	CAWSSGAINYGYTF
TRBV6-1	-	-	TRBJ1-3	TGTGCCAGCAGTGAAATGGACAGACCGCCTTGGGACACCATATATTTT	CASSEMDRPPWDTIYF
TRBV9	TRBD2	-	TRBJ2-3	TGTGCCAGCAGCGTAGGACTAGCAGACGGGACGCAGTATTTT	CASSVGLADGTQYF
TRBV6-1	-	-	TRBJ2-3	TGTGCCAGCAGTGAAGATTTACGGCCGGGGGCAGATACGCAGTATTTT	CASSEDLRPGADTQYF
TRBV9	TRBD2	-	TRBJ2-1	TGTGCCAGCAGCGGAGGGACTAGGGTAAAACCCAATGAGCAGTTCTTC	CASSGGTRVKPNEQFF
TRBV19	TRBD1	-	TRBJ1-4	TGTGCCAGTAGTCGGTTGTCGGGACAGGGCTTCGAAAAACTGTTTTTT	CASSRLSGQGFEKLFF
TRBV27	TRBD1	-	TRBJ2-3	TGTGCCAGCAGGTCCGGGACAGGGATGGATACGCAGTATTTT	CASRSGTGMDTQYF
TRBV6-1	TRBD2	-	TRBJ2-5	TGTGCCAGCAGTCCCGGGGGGGGCGGAGAGACCCAGTACTTC	CASSPGGGGETQYF
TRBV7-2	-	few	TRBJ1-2	TGTGCCAGCAGCTTAGACCCAGAACCTAACTATGGCTACACCTTC	CASSLDPEPNYGYTF
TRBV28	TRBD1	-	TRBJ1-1	TGTGCCAGCACCGGGACAGGGGACACTGAAGCTTTCTTT	CASTGTGDTEAFF
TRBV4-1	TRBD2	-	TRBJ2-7	TGCGCCAGCAGCCGGGAACTAGCGGGGGGGCCGCGGGAGCAGTACTTC	CASSRELAGGPREQYF
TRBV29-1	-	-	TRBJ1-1	TGCAGCGTTGAAGTAACGGGGACTGAAGCTTTCTTT	CSVEVTGTEAFF
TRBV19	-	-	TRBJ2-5	TGTGCCAGCGGGAGTGTTGAGACCCAGTACTTC	CASGSVETQYF
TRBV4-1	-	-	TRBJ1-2	TGCGCCAGCAGCCAAAGGGGCAGAGACAACTATGGCTACACCTTC	CASSQRGRDNYGYTF
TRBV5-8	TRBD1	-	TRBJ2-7	TGTGCCAGCAGCTTGGAAGTGGGACAGGGAAACTACGAGCAGTACTTC	CASSLEVGQGNYEQYF
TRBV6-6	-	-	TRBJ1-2	TGTGCCTGTAACAGGCCTAACTATGGCTACACCTTC	CACNRPNYGYTF
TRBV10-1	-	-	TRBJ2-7	TGCGCCAGCAGTGAGTCGAACGGGTACGAGCAGTACTTC	CASSESNGYEQYF
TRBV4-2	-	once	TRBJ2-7	TGTGCCAGCAGCCAAGGGGTGGAGGAGCAGTACTTC	CASSQGVEEQYF
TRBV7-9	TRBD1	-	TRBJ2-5	TGTGCCAGCAGCTTAGGAGGCCAGGGGGCGGAGACCCAGTACTTC	CASSLGGQGAETQYF
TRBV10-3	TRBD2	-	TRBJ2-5	TGTGCCATCAGTGCCCACCTAGCGGGAGTGGGAGAGACCCAGTACTTC	CAISAHLAGVGETQYF
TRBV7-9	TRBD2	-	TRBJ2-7	TGTGCCAGCAGCTCCTCGGGACTAGCGCCAAGCTCCTACGAGCAGTACTTC	CASSSSGLAPSSYEQYF
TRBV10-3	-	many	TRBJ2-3	TGTGCCATCAGTGAGCAAGCGTTTAGAGTCACAGATACGCAGTATTTT	CAISEQAFRVTDTQYF
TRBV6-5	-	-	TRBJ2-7	TGTGCCAGCAGTTACTCTCTGGACAGCTCCTACGAGCAGTACTTC	CASSYSLDSSYEQYF
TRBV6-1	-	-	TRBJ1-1	TGTGCCAGCAGCACCGTAATTGCTATCACTGAAGCTTTCTTT	CASSTVIAITEAFF
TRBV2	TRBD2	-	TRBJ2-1	TGTGCCAGCAGGAGCGAGCGACTAGCGACGTTCTTC	CASRSERLATFF
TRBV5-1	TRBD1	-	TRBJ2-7	TGCGCCAGCAGCCCTGGGACAGGGGGGTACGAGCAGTACTTC	CASSPGTGGYEQYF
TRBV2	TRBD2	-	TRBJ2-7	TGTGCCAGCAGCACTCCGGGACTAGGCTCACCCGAGCAGTACTTC	CASSTPGLGSPEQYF
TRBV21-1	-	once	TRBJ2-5	TGTGCCAGCAGCGTAACGCCGGGACTAGCGGGAGGAGGCGAGACCCAGTACTTC	CASSVTPGLAGGGETQYF
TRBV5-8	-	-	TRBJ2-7	TGTGCCAGCACCCTATCCTACGAGCAGTACTTC	CASTLSYEQYF
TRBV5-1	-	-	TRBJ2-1	TGCGCCAGCAGCTTGGGCCAGGGGAGCGGCCGTTACAATGAGCAGTTCTTC	CASSLGQGSGRYNEQFF
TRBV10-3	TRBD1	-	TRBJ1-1	TGTGCCATCAGAGTAGGACAGGGCAGCACTGAAGCTTTCTTT	CAIRVGQGSTEAFF
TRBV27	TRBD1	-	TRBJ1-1	TGTGCCAGCAGTTTAGCCCCGGGACAGGGGGCAAGGGAAGCTTTCTTT	CASSLAPGQGAREAFF
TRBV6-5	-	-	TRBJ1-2	TGTGCCAGCAGTTCCGGGGGGGGATCCGGCTATGGCTACACCTTC	CASSSGGGSGYGYTF
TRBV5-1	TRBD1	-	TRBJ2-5	TGCGCCAGCAGCGCGACAGGGGAAGAGACCCAGTACTTC	CASSATGEETQYF
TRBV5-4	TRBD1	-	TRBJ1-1	TGTGCCAGCAGCCCGGGACAGGTGGGTTGGGTCACTGAAGCTTTCTTT	CASSPGQVGWVTEAFF
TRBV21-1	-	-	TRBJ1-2	TGTGCCAGCAGCGGACAGGTAGTAGGCTATGGCTACACCTTC	CASSGQVVGYGYTF
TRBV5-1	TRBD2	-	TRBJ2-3	TGCGCCAGCAGCTCGACTCCCGGACTAGCGGGAACAGATACGCAGTATTTT	CASSSTPGLAGTDTQYF
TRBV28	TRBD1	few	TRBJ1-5	TGTGCCAGCAGTTTACTAACAGGGGCCAGCAATCAGCCCCAGCATTTT	CASSLLTGASNQPQHF
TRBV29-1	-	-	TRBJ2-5	TGCAGCGTAGGGGGGGGAGGGGGAGAGACCCAGTACTTC	CSVGGGGGETQYF